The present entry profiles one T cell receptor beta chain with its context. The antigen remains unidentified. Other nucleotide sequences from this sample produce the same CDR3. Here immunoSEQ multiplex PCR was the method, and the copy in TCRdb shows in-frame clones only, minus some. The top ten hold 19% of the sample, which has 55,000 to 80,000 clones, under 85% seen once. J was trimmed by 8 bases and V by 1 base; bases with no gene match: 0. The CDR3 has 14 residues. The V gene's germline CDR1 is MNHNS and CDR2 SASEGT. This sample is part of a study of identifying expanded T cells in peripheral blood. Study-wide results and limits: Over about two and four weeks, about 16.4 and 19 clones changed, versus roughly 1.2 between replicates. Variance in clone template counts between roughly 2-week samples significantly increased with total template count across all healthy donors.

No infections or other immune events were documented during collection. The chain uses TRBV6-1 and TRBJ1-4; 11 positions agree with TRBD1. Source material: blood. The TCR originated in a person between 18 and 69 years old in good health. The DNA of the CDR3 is TGTGCCAGCAGTGAAGGGACAGGGGGCGAAAAACTGTTTTTT. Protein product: CASSEGTGGEKLFF.